This T cell receptor (beta chain) was identified during a study of blood T cell repertoires in COVID-19. For the study at large: The United States, Italy and Spain supplied acute and convalescent COVID-19 samples. T cells, B-cell-depleted T cells, or PBMCs supplied cDNA or gDNA.

Assay used: immunoSEQ multiplex PCR; TCRdb lists only in-frame clones, some missing. The sample consists of about 190,000 clones, 78% of them appearing once. The sequencing sample was made of peripheral blood. This sequence originates from a woman of 80 years or more with active or convalescent COVID-19.

The CDR3 spells CASSSTGTSRVVADTQYF. DNA of the CDR3: TGTGCCAGCAGCTCGACCGGGACTAGCCGGGTTGTGGCAGATACGCAGTATTTT. The V gene is TRBV7-2, the J gene TRBJ2-3; 9 bases are a match to TRBD2. V dropped 4 bases and J dropped 4; count of bases not matched to a gene: 15. The CDR3 has 18 amino acids. Germline V gene data show CDR1 as SGHTA and CDR2 as FQGNSA.